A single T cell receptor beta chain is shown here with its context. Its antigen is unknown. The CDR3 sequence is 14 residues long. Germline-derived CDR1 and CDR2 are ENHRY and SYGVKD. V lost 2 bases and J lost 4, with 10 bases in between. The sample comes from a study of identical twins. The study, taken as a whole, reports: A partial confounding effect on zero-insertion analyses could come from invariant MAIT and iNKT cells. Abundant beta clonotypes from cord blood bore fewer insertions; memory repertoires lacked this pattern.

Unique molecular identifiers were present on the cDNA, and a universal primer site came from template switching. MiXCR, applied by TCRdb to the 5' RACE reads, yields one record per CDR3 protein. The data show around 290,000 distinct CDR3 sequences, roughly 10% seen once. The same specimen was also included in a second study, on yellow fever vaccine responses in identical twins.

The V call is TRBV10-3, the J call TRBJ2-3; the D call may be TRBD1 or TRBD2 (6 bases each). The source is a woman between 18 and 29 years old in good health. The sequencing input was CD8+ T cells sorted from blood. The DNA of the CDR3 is TGTGCCATCAGTGAGGCAGGGGAGGCAGATACGCAGTATTTT. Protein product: CAISEAGEADTQYF.